This TCR beta chain was found in a study of shared clonotypes between healthy human individuals. Broader study findings: Sequencing depth was predicted to influence how clonotypes are shared among donors.

Running of the assay took place at deep level. Investigators spread the genomic DNA of each subset evenly over several immunoSEQ plates. The table came from immunoSEQ multiplex PCR; TCRdb's copy has only in-frame clones and leaves some out. Of over 950,000 clones listed, approximately 75% are singletons. Remarks on this clone: Its specificity is unknown.

Trimming pared 7 bases from V and 6 bases from J, leaving 9 bases between. The CDR3 loop spans 11 amino acids. Germline V gene sequence: CDR1 LNHDA, CDR2 SQIVND (reference sequence). The genes are TRBV19 and TRBJ1-2; D is undetermined. The sequencing sample was made of memory CD4+ T cells from PBMCs. Subset noted: CD45RA-negative fraction. The clonotype originates from a young man in good health. Some clones in this sample may be carry-over from other donors' samples. The CDR3 here is CASTHTDGYTF. The CDR3 nucleotides read TGTGCCAGTACCCACACTGATGGCTACACCTTC.